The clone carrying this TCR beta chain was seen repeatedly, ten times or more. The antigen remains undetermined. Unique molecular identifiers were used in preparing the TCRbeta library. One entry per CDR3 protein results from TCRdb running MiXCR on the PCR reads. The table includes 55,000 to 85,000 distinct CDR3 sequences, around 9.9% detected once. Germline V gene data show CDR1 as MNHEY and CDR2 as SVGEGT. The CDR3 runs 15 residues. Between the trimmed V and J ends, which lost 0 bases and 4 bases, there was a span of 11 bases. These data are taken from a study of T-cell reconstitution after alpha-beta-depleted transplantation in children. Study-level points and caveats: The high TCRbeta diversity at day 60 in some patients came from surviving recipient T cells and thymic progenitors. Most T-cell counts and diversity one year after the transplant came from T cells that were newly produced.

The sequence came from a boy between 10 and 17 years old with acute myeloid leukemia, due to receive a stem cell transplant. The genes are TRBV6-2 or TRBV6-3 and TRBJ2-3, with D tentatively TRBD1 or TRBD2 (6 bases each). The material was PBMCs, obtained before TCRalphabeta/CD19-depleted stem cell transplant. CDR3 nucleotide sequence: TGTGCCAGCAGTTACTCTAACGGGGGCCCAGATACGCAGTATTTT. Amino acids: CASSYSNGGPDTQYF.